The clone carrying this TCR beta chain was counted a few times. This sample was taken from a study of blood T cells in healthy people across ages. PCR was performed a second time for about 7 to 12 cycles using a sample-barcoded 5' primer and a J-beta primer mix. Every cDNA molecule carried a tag from a template-switch adaptor bearing 12 random nucleotides. TCRdb recomputed calls from the 5' RACE reads with MiXCR, one row per CDR3 protein. The sample lists 760,000 or so distinct CDR3 sequences; 20% to 25% were seen once. CDR1 and CDR2 (germline): DFQATT, SNEGSKA (reference sequence). The CDR3 spans 15 residues. This sample also belongs to another study, concerning T cells of mothers and their children.

This TCR was recovered from a boy aged 5-17 years in good health. The chain links TRBV20-1 to TRBJ2-7; 7 bases are a match to TRBD2. With the DNA end fitting TRBJ2-1 better, the J assignment may be wrong. Sequencing was carried out using blood. The CDR3: CSARDHLAVYNEQFF. The CDR3 DNA sequence: TGCAGTGCTAGAGATCATCTAGCGGTCTACAATGAGCAGTTCTTC.